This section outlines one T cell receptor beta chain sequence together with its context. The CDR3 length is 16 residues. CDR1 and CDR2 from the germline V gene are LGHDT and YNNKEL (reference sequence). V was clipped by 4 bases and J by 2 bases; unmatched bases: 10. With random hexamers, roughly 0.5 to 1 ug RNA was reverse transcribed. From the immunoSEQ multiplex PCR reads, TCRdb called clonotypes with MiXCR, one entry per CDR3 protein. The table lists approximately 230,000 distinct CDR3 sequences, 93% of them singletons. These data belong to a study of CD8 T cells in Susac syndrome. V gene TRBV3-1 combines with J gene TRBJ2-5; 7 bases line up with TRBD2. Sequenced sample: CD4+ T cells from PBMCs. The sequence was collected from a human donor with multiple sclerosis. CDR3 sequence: CASSPLSGGGQETQYF. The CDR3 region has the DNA TGTGCCAGCAGCCCACTGTCTGGGGGGGGACAAGAGACCCAGTACTTC.